The clone carrying this TCR beta chain was counted a few times. TCRdb re-called the 5' RACE reads through MiXCR, storing one row per CDR3 protein. The sample consists of some 500,000 distinct CDR3 sequences, over 8.5% of them appearing once. This specimen comes from a study of identical twins. There are 12 residues in the CDR3. Trimming cost V 6 bases and J 10 bases; bases outside gene matches: 5. The germline V gene encodes CDR1 MGHDK and CDR2 SYGVNS. The sample also formed part of further work on yellow fever vaccine responses in identical twins.

Sequencing was performed on PBMCs. The chain has TRBV25-1 and TRBJ2-1; 8 nucleotides line up with TRBD2. This TCR was recovered from a woman younger than 35 in good health. This CDR3 is CASSRGGEEQFF. DNA for the CDR3: TGTGCCAGCAGCCGGGGGGGCGAAGAGCAGTTCTTC. The full variable domain, in which reference TRBV25-1 and TRBJ2-1 provide the parts outside the CDR3, is EADIYQTPRYLVIGTGKKITLECSQTMGHDKMYWYQQDPGMELHLIHYSYGVNSTEKGDLSSESTVSRIRTEHFPLTLESARPSHTSQYLCASSRGGEEQFFGPGTRLTVL.